The rows below give T cell receptor beta chains drawn from one sample of a study of T cells in Graves' hyperthyroidism and ophthalmopathy. MiXCR, run by TCRdb on the multiplex PCR reads, gives a single entry per CDR3 protein. The sample shows approximately 610,000 distinct CDR3 sequences, approximately 15% of them seen only once. The sequenced sample consisted of blood. All receptors derive from a woman aged 40 to 50 with Graves' ophthalmopathy. Each CDR3 is given with its conserved first and last residue. D genes are given only for firm matches. Size tells how often a clone was seen (once, few, many) or the class of an expanded clone, and some rows leave it out.

TRBJ2-7	NA	TRBV4-1	15	TRBD1	TGCGCCAGCACGACTAGACAGGGGTCAATTCGCGAGCAGTACTTC	CASTTRQGSIREQYF
TRBJ1-1	many	TRBV29-1	16	NA	TGCAGCGTTGAAGAAAGCAGGGGCGCGATGAACACTGAAGCTTTCTTT	CSVEESRGAMNTEAFF
TRBJ2-7	many	TRBV20-1	14	TRBD2	TGCAGTGCTCTGGGACTAGCGGGAGAAGGCGAGCAGTACTTC	CSALGLAGEGEQYF
TRBJ2-1	few	TRBV19	13	NA	TGTGCCAGTAGTGAGGGCCATTCGGATGAGCAGTTCTTC	CASSEGHSDEQFF
TRBJ1-5	many	TRBV12-3/TRBV12-4	15	TRBD1	TGTGCCAGCCGGAAGACAGGGGACAGCAATCAGCCCCAGCATTTT	CASRKTGDSNQPQHF
TRBJ1-6	NA	TRBV20-1	13	TRBD1	TGCAGTGCGATGACAGGGGTTAATTCACCCCTCCACTTT	CSAMTGVNSPLHF
TRBJ2-7	few	TRBV4-1	13	NA	TGCGCCAGCAGCCAAGATAGTGGCGGCGAGCAGTACTTC	CASSQDSGGEQYF
TRBJ2-7	NA	TRBV6-2/TRBV6-3	15	NA	TGTGCCAGCGCCTCCGGGGCTCGGGATGGCTACGAGCAGTACTTC	CASASGARDGYEQYF
TRBJ2-7	few	TRBV3-1	15	TRBD2	TGTGCCAGCAGCCAAGATTTAGCGGGGCTCTACGAGCAGTACTTC	CASSQDLAGLYEQYF
TRBJ1-5	NA	TRBV12-3/TRBV12-4	15	TRBD1	TGTGCCAGCAGTTTAGATCCAGGGGGCAGACAGCCCCAGCATTTT	CASSLDPGGRQPQHF
TRBJ2-7	NA	TRBV14	15	NA	TGTGCCAGCAGCCAGGGCGCGAGCAGCTCCTACGAGCAGTACTTC	CASSQGASSSYEQYF
TRBJ1-5	many	TRBV6-1	14	TRBD1	TGTGCCAGCAATCCGGGACAGTACAATCAGCCCCAGCATTTT	CASNPGQYNQPQHF
TRBJ1-1	NA	TRBV14	13	NA	TGTGCCAGCAGCCCGACCTTCCCGAGGGAAGCTTTCTTT	CASSPTFPREAFF
TRBJ1-2	many	TRBV6-1	14	TRBD1	TGTGCCAGCAGGGCCGGGACAGGGACCTATGGCTACACCTTC	CASRAGTGTYGYTF
TRBJ1-1	many	TRBV30	14	NA	TGTGCCTGGAGTGCCCCTTTCCGAGTCACTGAAGCTTTCTTT	CAWSAPFRVTEAFF
TRBJ2-7	NA	TRBV7-6	14	NA	TGTGCCAGCAGCTCCCTGGGGAGCTCCTACGAGCAGTACTTC	CASSSLGSSYEQYF